The rows below give T cell receptor beta chains drawn from one sample of a study of blood T cell repertoires in COVID-19. Produced via immunoSEQ multiplex PCR; TCRdb's table is partial and in-frame only. The data show just over 300,000 clones, 70% to 90% seen once. What was sequenced was PBMCs or T cells enriched from blood (not recorded which). The source is a man aged 25-45 years who had recovered from COVID-19. Each CDR3 is given with its conserved first and last residue. D genes are given only for firm matches.

j_call v_call d_call cdr3_nt cdr3_aa
TRBJ2-7 TRBV6-5 TRBD1 TGTGCCAGCAGCGAGACAGGGCGGGCTTACGAGCAGTACTTC CASSETGRAYEQYF
TRBJ1-3 TRBV19 TRBD1 TGTGCCAGTAGTAGCCAAAAGGGTAGGGGGCCTGGAAACACCATATATTTT CASSSQKGRGPGNTIYF
TRBJ1-5 TRBV27 TRBD1 TGTGCCACCGGGGGGGGACAGGGGTATCAGCCCCAGCATTTT CATGGGQGYQPQHF
TRBJ2-7 TRBV2 TRBD2 TGTGCCAGCAGTGAAGGCCCGGGACTAGCTGGGGACTTC CASSEGPGLAGDF
TRBJ2-3 TRBV3-1/TRBV3-2 TRBD1 TGTGCCAGCAGCTCAGGACAGGGCACAACAGATACGCAGTATTTT CASSSGQGTTDTQYF
TRBJ1-4 TRBV9 - TGTGCCAGCAGCGTAGGGGCGTATCTTGGGGAAAAACTGTTTTTT CASSVGAYLGEKLFF
TRBJ1-5 TRBV28 - TGTGCCAGCACACCAGGACAGCATCATCTTCTGCCCCAGCATTTT CASTPGQHHLLPQHF
TRBJ2-1 TRBV4-1 - TGCGCCAGCAGCCATGTTACTCTCAATGAGCAGTTCTTC CASSHVTLNEQFF
TRBJ1-2 TRBV4-1 - TGCGCCAGCAGCCAAGTGGTTAGGAGGGATCCTAACTATGGCTACACCTTC CASSQVVRRDPNYGYTF
TRBJ1-2 TRBV27 - TGTGCCAGCAGTGGCCTCGGCGGGCAGATTAACTATGGCTACACCTTC CASSGLGGQINYGYTF
TRBJ2-6 TRBV18 - TGTGCCAGCTCAGGCCCAAAGGGCGGGAAGGCCTCTGGGGCCAACGTCCTGACTTTC CASSGPKGGKASGANVLTF
TRBJ1-2 TRBV30 - TGTGCCTGGAGTTCTATCGTAGGCTACACCTTC CAWSSIVGYTF
TRBJ2-4 TRBV11-2 TRBD2 TGTGCCAGCAGCTCGGGGACTAGCGACATTCAGTACTTC CASSSGTSDIQYF
TRBJ1-2 TRBV6-1 - TGTGCCAGCAGTGAAGCGCGGGTCCGGGGGAACTATGGCTACACCTTC CASSEARVRGNYGYTF
TRBJ1-2 TRBV6-2/TRBV6-3 TRBD1 TGTGCCAGCAGTTCGGACAGGAACTATGGCTACACCTTC CASSSDRNYGYTF